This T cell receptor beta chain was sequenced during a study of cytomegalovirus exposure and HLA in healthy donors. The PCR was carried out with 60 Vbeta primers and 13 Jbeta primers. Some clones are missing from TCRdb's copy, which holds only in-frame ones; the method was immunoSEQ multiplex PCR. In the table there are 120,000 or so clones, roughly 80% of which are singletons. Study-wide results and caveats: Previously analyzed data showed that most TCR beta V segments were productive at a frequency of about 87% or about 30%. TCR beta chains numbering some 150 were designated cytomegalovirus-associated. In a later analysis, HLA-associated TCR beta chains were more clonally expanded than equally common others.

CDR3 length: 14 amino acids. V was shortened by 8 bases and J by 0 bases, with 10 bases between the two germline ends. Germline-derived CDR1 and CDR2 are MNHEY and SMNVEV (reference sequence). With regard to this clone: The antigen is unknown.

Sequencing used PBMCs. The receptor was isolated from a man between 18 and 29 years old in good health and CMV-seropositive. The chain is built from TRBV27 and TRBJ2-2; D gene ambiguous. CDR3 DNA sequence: TGTGCCAGCGTCGGCACTACGAACACCGGGGAGCTGTTTTTT. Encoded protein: CASVGTTNTGELFF.